This TCR beta chain emerged from a study of blood T cell repertoires in COVID-19 (dated by TCRdb to about 2020). In terms of the full investigation: Samples from collaborators originated in the United States, Italy and Spain and spanned both the acute and convalescent phases of COVID-19. Samples came from the ongoing ImmuneRACE study (first 160 participants) plus 1,254 subjects from 6 global collaborators. The sample metadata nearly always contained a de-identified subject ID, COVID-19 status, age in years and sex. The repertoires were released in a freely available public database meant as a resource for research on the immune response to SARS-CoV-2. HLA class I and class II types, where available, came from metadata supplied by the sample provider rather than from assay-based typing. Deeply sampled blood TCRbeta repertoires from subjects exposed to, actively infected with, or recovered from COVID-19 were included in the dataset. The prospective study material was composed of cDNA or gDNA derived from T cells, B-cell-depleted T cells, or PBMCs. On the study overall, not on this receptor specifically: How much clinical and demographic metadata was included differed by source and by participant, and the metadata was provided uncurated.

Remarks on this clone: Its antigen is still unknown. Nothing much larger sits one base from this clone, and base qualities are not available.

V is pared back by 0 bases and J by 3 bases, with 5 bases lying between the germline termini. The CDR3 goes from the cysteine to the phenylalanine over 13 residues. Only CDR3 DNA is held: 39 bases, read in frame from base 1. Per the germline V gene (reference sequence), LGHDT is the CDR1 and YNNKEL is the CDR2. The immunoSEQ Assay, a bias-controlled multiplex PCR, was used to amplify TCRbeta CDR3 regions from genomic DNA. The original pipeline was this. Nucleated cell counts per sample were estimated from amplification of reference gene primers within the assay. To quantify the absolute abundance of each unique TCRbeta CDR3 rearrangement, sequence reads were collapsed and filtered. For each sample, productive Simpson clonality was calculated as the square root of Simpson's diversity index over productive rearrangements. In TCRdb, the immuneACCESS table is reduced to in-frame sequences with V and J assigned. These tables do not hold every clone; where another copy was compared, an unresolved V gene accounts for under half, and the others remain unexplained. That table furnishes V, J and clone size, whereas the DNA furnished D and trimming. Present in this sample are hundreds of thousands of clones, less than 90% of which were seen just once. The top ten hold 6.8% of the sample.

In the prospective study, participants were about 18 to 90 years old, resided in 24 geographic areas of the United States, and were enrolled through a virtual design. To assign participants to cohorts, the prospective study relied on clinical history that participants themselves reported in a screening survey and a study questionnaire. Recovered participants in ImmuneRACE Cohort 3 were defined by two consecutive negative NP/OP PCR tests, clearance by a healthcare professional, or resolution of symptoms. In the prospective study, mobile phlebotomists collected whole blood, serum and a nasopharyngeal or oropharyngeal swab from each participant. Additional blood draws and questionnaires over an approximately two-month period could optionally be provided by prospective study participants. Before DNA extraction, blood samples from the prospective study were shipped at room temperature or frozen.

The receptor chain draws on TRBV3-1 (or the pseudogene TRBV3-2) and TRBJ2-5; the D gene lacks a confident call. The receptor was derived from a woman between 40 and 55 years old who had recovered from COVID-19. Material: PBMCs or T cells enriched from blood (not recorded which). The base sequence is TGTGCCAGCAGCCAAGATTCGGAAGAGACCCAGTACTTC. It is translated as CASSQDSEETQYF.